Below are 22 T cell receptor beta chains sequenced from a single sample in a study of identical twins. TCRdb analysed the 5' RACE reads with MiXCR anew, one entry per CDR3 protein. This repertoire shows 150,000 or so distinct CDR3 sequences, under 4.5% found once; its top ten account for 8% to 8.5%. Sequencing was done on a sample of memory T cells sorted from blood. The source of these receptors is a man between 18 and 29 years old in good health.

This clonotype was seen repeatedly, ten times or more. The rearrangement uses TRBV6-1 and TRBJ2-4; D may correspond to TRBD1 or TRBD2 (5 bases each). The germline V gene has CDR1 MNHNS and CDR2 SASEGT. Trimming left V 10 bases short and J 2 bases short, with 12 bases between. CDR3 size: 13 residues. CDR3 DNA sequence: TGTGCCACTAGGGACGTGACCAAAAACATTCAGTACTTC. Protein: CATRDVTKNIQYF.

This clonotype has a count of ten or more. The chain has TRBV30 and TRBJ2-5, with D perhaps TRBD2 (5 bases). With 0 bases removed from V and 2 bases from J, the gap between germline ends came to 10 bases. Germline CDR1 is GTSNPN and CDR2 is SVGIG (reference sequence). CDR3 length: 14 amino acids. CDR3 DNA: TGTGCCTGGAGTGTCAGAGGGTTACAAGAGACCCAGTACTTC. It encodes CAWSVRGLQETQYF.

This clonotype was recorded many times. CDR3 region: CASSTSGTGYLEQYF. CDR3 coding DNA: TGTGCCAGCAGTACATCCGGGACAGGGTATCTCGAGCAGTACTTC. This chain uses TRBV6-1 with TRBJ2-7; TRBD1 aligns across 9 bases. The CDR3 is made up of 15 amino acids. J was trimmed by 6 bases and V by 5 bases; bases with no gene match: 11. The V gene's germline CDR1 is MNHNS and CDR2 SASEGT.

This clonotype came up many times. J is TRBJ2-3 and V is TRBV6-2 or TRBV6-3, with 7 bases lining up with TRBD2. The CDR3 consists of 15 residues. J gave up 2 bases and V 6 bases, and 8 bases lay outside the gene matches. The germline gives CDR1 MNHEY, CDR2 SVGEGT. CDR3 residues: CASSGGLPNTDTQYF. The CDR3 nucleotides read TGTGCCAGCAGCGGGGGACTACCGAACACAGATACGCAGTATTTT.

This clonotype was observed a few times. This chain joins TRBV19 and TRBJ1-5; 7 bases map to TRBD1. V lost 6 bases, J lost 2 bases, and 4 bases stayed unmatched. CDR1 is LNHDA and CDR2 is SQIVND in the germline V gene (reference sequence). The CDR3 is 14 residues long. The CDR3 DNA sequence: TGTGCCAGTAGCCCCACAGGGGGCAATCAGCCCCAGCATTTT. This codes for CASSPTGGNQPQHF.

In its sample, this clonotype was seen many times. In DNA form, the CDR3 reads TGTGCCAGCAGTGAAGTGGGGGGGGGAGAGACCCAGTACTTC. It is translated as CASSEVGGGETQYF. This sequence joins TRBV6-1 and TRBJ2-5; TRBD2 aligns across 7 bases. CDR3 length: 14 residues. J lost 4 bases, V lost 1 base, and 3 bases had no gene match. Germline-derived CDR1 and CDR2 are MNHNS and SASEGT.

This clonotype was seen ten or more times. V is TRBV27 and J is TRBJ2-1, with 7 bases that match TRBD2. The V segment lost 4 bases and the J segment 0 bases; nucleotides outside the gene matches: 9. The germline CDR1 and CDR2 sequences are MNHEY and SMNVEV (reference sequence). This CDR3 has 17 residues. The DNA for the CDR3 is TGTGCCAGCAGTTCACTTCAACTAGCGAACTCCTACAATGAGCAGTTCTTC. This gives the protein CASSSLQLANSYNEQFF.

This clonotype was found many times. This chain connects TRBV20-1 to TRBJ2-4; 9 bases fit TRBD1. The CDR3 totals 13 residues. The V gene's germline CDR1 is DFQATT and CDR2 SNEGSKA (reference sequence). J was trimmed by 8 bases and V by 4 bases; bases with no gene match: 6. CDR3 bases: TGCAGTGCTAACGTCCGGGACAGGGACATTCAGTACTTC. The encoded protein is CSANVRDRDIQYF.

The chain joins TRBV6-1 to TRBJ1-5; D call uncertain. CDR3 length: 14 residues. The V end was cut by 6 bases, the J end by 4 bases, with 13 bases between. Looked up from germline, CDR1 is MNHNS and CDR2 is SASEGT. This CDR3 is CASSPDNPNQPQHF. In DNA, the CDR3 is TGTGCCAGCAGCCCAGACAACCCGAATCAGCCCCAGCATTTT.

This clonotype was found many times. The J gene is TRBJ2-5, the V gene TRBV20-1; 7 nucleotides match TRBD2. Trimming took 5 bases from V and 5 from J; bases not matched to a gene: 11. Germline CDR1 reads DFQATT; CDR2 reads SNEGSKA (reference sequence). The CDR3 length is 14 residues. In DNA, the CDR3 is TGCAGTGCTGGGGGAGGGCTTTCCTACGAGACCCAGTACTTC. Its translation: CSAGGGLSYETQYF.

This clonotype has ten or more counts. The chain combines TRBV5-1 with TRBJ2-3, with D uncertain. Germline CDR1 is SGHRS and CDR2 is YFSETQ. V gave up 0 bases and J gave up 2 bases, with 10 bases separating them. The CDR3 runs 15 residues. CDR3: CASSLAGVNTDTQYF. CDR3 bases: TGCGCCAGCAGCTTGGCTGGAGTCAACACAGATACGCAGTATTTT.

This clonotype showed up many times. CDR3 in amino acids: CSVAEQPNTEAFF. DNA of the CDR3: TGCAGCGTTGCCGAACAGCCGAACACTGAAGCTTTCTTT. The chain combines TRBV29-1 with TRBJ1-1; D not certain. Germline-derived CDR1 and CDR2 are SQVTM and ANQGSEA. This CDR3 is built from 13 residues. The ends were cut back, 4 bases at V and 1 base at J, with 10 bases in the middle.

This clonotype was counted many times. The rearrangement uses TRBV28 and TRBJ1-1, with D unclear. V was shortened by 8 bases and J by 0 bases, with 4 bases between the two germline ends. This CDR3 contains 11 residues. Germline V gene lookup returns CDR1 MDHEN and CDR2 SYDVKM. As DNA, the CDR3 is TGTGCCAGCCGGATGAACACTGAAGCTTTCTTT. Translated: CASRMNTEAFF.

This clonotype was detected ten times or more. The CDR3 sequence is CASRVSGANVLTF. The CDR3 region has the DNA TGTGCCAGTCGGGTGTCTGGGGCCAACGTCCTGACTTTC. The chain carries TRBV15 and TRBJ2-6; D not certain. Germline V CDR1 and CDR2: LNHNV, YYDKDF (reference sequence). CDR3 length equals 13 residues. Trimming left V 10 bases short and J 1 base short, with 8 bases between.

This clonotype was observed many times. The chain carries TRBV19 and TRBJ1-1; 8 bases are a match to TRBD1. This CDR3 comprises 15 residues. Germline values: CDR1 LNHDA, CDR2 SQIVND (reference sequence). The junction had 6 bases not matched to a gene; V was cut back by 5 bases and J by 1 base. The CDR3 DNA follows: TGTGCCAGTAGTGACAGGGGAAGTTCGAACACTGAAGCTTTCTTT. Translating it yields CASSDRGSSNTEAFF.

This clonotype occurred many times. The chain joins TRBV7-2 to TRBJ2-3, with D unclear. The V gene's germline CDR1 is SGHTA and CDR2 FQGNSA. Trimming left V 4 bases short and J 0 bases short, with 5 bases between. This CDR3 has 13 amino acids. CDR3 DNA: TGTGCCAGCAGCTCTTTTAGCACAGATACGCAGTATTTT. Protein product: CASSSFSTDTQYF. The complete variable domain, with remaining parts taken from reference TRBV7-2 and TRBJ2-3, reads GAGVSQSPSNKVTEKGKDVELRCDPISGHTALYWYRQSLGQGLEFLIYFQGNSAPDKSGLPSDRFSAERTGGSVSTLTIQRTQQEDSAVYLCASSSFSTDTQYFGPGTRLTVL.

This clonotype was counted many times. The chain joins TRBV27 to TRBJ2-1, with D uncertain. In germline, CDR1 is MNHEY, CDR2 SMNVEV (reference sequence). The CDR3 has 16 residues. Trimming removed 5 bases from V and 0 bases from J, with 14 bases in between. The DNA for the CDR3 is TGTGCCAGCAGTGTAATAGGGTCGAGCTCCTACAATGAGCAGTTCTTC. This encodes CASSVIGSSSYNEQFF.

The table lists this clonotype with many counts. V is TRBV11-2 and J is TRBJ2-1, with D possibly being TRBD1 or TRBD2 (5 bases each). The V gene's germline CDR1 is SGHAT and CDR2 FQNNGV. This CDR3 is built from 14 residues. Trimming took off 7 bases at V and 9 bases at J, with 19 bases between the two ends. As DNA, the CDR3 is TGTGCCAGCACCGTAGGAGGATATGGGGGTGAGCAGTTCTTC. Protein product: CASTVGGYGGEQFF. The entire variable domain, with the rest obtained from reference TRBV11-2 and TRBJ2-1, is as follows: EAGVAQSPRYKIIEKRQSVAFWCNPISGHATLYWYQQILGQGPKLLIQFQNNGVVDDSQLPKDRFSAERLKGVDSTLKIQPAKLEDSAVYLCASTVGGYGGEQFFGPGTRLTVL.

This clonotype has only a few counts. J is TRBJ1-1 and V is TRBV20-1; the match to TRBD1 covers 8 bases. CDR3 length: 18 amino acids. The germline CDR1 and CDR2 sequences are DFQATT and SNEGSKA (reference sequence). V shed 2 bases and J 5 bases; nucleotides not matched to a gene: 19. This CDR3 is CSARPFLGAGGPRTEAFF. In DNA form, the CDR3 reads TGCAGTGCTAGACCCTTCCTGGGGGCAGGGGGCCCGAGAACTGAAGCTTTCTTT.

Note on this clonotype: One end of the junction varies from germline; a read error may be responsible. V is TRBV9 and J is TRBJ1-3; D is unclear. This CDR3 is built from 16 residues. Germline-derived CDR1 and CDR2 are SGDLS and YYNGEE. CDR3 region: CASSGTIGPSGNAIYF. In DNA form, the CDR3 reads TGTGCCAGCAGCGGAACCATCGGCCCATCTGGAAACGCCATATATTTT.

The CDR3 region is CASSYSFQGGQPQHF. For the CDR3, the DNA is TGTGCCAGCAGTTACTCGTTCCAGGGTGGGCAGCCCCAGCATTTT. The rearrangement joins TRBV6-5 to TRBJ1-5, with D possibly matching TRBD1 (5 bases). Trimming took off 0 bases at V and 7 bases at J, with 13 bases between the two ends. The CDR3 consists of 15 residues. Per germline, CDR1 MNHEY and CDR2 SVGAGI.

The table lists this clonotype with many counts. The chain links TRBV15 to TRBJ2-2; D gene ambiguous. The CDR3 contains 15 residues. Germline values: CDR1 LNHNV, CDR2 YYDKDF (reference sequence). Trimming took off 0 bases at V and 3 bases at J, with 8 bases between the two ends. DNA of the CDR3: TGTGCCACCAGCAGAGAGAGTTTGCACACCGGGGAGCTGTTTTTT. As protein: CATSRESLHTGELFF.